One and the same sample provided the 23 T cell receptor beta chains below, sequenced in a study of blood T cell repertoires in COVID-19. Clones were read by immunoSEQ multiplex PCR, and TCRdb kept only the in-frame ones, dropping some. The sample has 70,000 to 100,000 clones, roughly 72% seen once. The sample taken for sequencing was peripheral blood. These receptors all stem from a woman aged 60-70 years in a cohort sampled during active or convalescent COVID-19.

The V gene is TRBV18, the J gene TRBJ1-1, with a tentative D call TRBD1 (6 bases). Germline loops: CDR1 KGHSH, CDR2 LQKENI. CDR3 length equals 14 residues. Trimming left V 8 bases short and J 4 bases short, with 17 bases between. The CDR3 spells CASLPPGGRTEAFF. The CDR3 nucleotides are TGTGCCAGCCTACCCCCCGGGGGGCGCACTGAAGCTTTCTTT.

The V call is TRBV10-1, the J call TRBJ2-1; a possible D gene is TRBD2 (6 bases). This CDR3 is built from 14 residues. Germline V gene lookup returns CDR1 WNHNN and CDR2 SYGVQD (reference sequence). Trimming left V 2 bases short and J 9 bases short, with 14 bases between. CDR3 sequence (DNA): TGCGCCAGCAGTGAGGGGGACTTCCTCGGTGAGCAGTTCTTC. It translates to CASSEGDFLGEQFF.

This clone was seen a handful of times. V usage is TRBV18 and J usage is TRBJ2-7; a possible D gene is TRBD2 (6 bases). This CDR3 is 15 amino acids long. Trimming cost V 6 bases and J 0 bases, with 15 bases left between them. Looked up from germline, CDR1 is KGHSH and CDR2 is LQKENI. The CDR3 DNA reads TGTGCCAGCTCCCCCGGGACGGGAGTCTCCTACGAGCAGTACTTC. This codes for CASSPGTGVSYEQYF.

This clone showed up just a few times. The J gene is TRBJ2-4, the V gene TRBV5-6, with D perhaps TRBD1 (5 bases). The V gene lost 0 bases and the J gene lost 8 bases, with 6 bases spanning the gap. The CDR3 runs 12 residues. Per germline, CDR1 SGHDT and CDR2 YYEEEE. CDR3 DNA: TGTGCCAGCAGCTTGGTCAGGGACATTCAGTACTTC. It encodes CASSLVRDIQYF.

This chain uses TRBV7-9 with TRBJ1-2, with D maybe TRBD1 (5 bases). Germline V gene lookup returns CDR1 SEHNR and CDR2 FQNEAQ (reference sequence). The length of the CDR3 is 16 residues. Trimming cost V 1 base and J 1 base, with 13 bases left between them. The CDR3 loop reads CASSLGPEGLNYGYTF. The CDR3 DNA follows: TGTGCCAGCAGCTTAGGGCCGGAGGGACTTAACTATGGCTACACCTTC.

The CDR3 sequence is CASSLYQGKAFF. The CDR3 DNA is TGTGCCAGCAGCTTATACCAGGGGAAAGCTTTCTTT. The chain couples TRBV11-2 to TRBJ1-1, with D possibly matching TRBD1 (6 bases). CDR3 length equals 12 residues. Per germline, CDR1 SGHAT and CDR2 FQNNGV. Trimming left V 2 bases short and J 9 bases short, with 10 bases between.

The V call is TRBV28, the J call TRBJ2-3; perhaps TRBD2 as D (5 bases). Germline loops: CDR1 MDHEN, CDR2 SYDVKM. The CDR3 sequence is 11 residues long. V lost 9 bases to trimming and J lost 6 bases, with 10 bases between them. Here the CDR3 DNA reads TGTGCCAGTGCACAGCGGGATACGCAGTATTTT. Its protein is CASAQRDTQYF.

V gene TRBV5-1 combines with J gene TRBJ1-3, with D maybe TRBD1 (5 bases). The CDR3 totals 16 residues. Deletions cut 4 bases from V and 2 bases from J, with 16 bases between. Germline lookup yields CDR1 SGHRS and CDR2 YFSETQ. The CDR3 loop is CASSKGLGEAGNTIYF. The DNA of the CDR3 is TGCGCCAGCAGCAAGGGTTTGGGGGAGGCTGGAAACACCATATATTTT.

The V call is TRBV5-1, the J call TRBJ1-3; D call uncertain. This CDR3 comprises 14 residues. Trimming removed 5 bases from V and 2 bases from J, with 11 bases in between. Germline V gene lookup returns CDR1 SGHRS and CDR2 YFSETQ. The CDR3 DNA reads TGCGCCAGCAGAGGTTCGGAGACTGGAAACACCATATATTTT. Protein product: CASRGSETGNTIYF.

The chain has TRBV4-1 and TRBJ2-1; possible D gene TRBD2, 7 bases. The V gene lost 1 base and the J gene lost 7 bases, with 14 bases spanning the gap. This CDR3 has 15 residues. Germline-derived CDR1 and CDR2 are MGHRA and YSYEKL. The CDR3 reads CASSQVGGPGNEQFF. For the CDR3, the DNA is TGCGCCAGCAGCCAAGTGGGGGGGCCTGGTAATGAGCAGTTCTTC.

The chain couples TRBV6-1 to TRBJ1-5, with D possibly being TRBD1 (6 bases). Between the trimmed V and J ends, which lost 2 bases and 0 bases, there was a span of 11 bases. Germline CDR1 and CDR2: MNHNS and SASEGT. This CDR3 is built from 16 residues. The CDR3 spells CASSEQGQYSNQPQHF. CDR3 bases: TGTGCCAGCAGTGAACAGGGACAATATAGCAATCAGCCCCAGCATTTT.

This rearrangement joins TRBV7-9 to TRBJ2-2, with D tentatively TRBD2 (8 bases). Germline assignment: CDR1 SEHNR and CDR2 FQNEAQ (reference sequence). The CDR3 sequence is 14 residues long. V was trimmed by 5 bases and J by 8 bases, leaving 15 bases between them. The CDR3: CASSPGGGLGELFF. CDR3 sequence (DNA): TGTGCCAGCAGCCCGGGAGGGGGCTTGGGGGAGCTGTTTTTT. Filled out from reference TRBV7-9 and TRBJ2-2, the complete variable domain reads DTGVSQNPRHKITKRGQNVTFRCDPISEHNRLYWYRQTLGQGPEFLTYFQNEAQLEKSRLLSDRFSAERPKGSFSTLEIQRTEQGDSAMYLCASSPGGGLGELFFGEGSRLTVL.

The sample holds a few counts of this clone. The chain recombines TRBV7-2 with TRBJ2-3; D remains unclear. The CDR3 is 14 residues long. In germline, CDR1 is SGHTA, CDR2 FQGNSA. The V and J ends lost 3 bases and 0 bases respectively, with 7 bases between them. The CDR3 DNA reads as TGTGCCAGCAGCTTTCTCGTTAGCACAGATACGCAGTATTTT. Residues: CASSFLVSTDTQYF.

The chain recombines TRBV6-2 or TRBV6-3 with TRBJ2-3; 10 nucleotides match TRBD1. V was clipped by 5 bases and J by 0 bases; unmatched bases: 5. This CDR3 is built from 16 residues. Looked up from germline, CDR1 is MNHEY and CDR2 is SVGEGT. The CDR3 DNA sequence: TGTGCCAGCAGTATGACAGGGGGCTGGAGCACAGATACGCAGTATTTT. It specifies CASSMTGGWSTDTQYF.

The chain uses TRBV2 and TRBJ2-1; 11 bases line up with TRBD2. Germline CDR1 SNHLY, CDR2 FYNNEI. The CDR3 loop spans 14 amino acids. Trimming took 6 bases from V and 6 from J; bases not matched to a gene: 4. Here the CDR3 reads CASSWTSGLNEQFF. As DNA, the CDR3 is TGTGCCAGCAGCTGGACTAGCGGGCTCAATGAGCAGTTCTTC.

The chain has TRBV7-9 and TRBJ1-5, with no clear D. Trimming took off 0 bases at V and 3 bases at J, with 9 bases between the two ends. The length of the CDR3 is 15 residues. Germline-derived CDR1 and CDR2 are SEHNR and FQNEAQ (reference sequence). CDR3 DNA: TGTGCCAGCAGCTTAGCGTATCCCCCCAATCAGCCCCAGCATTTT. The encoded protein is CASSLAYPPNQPQHF.

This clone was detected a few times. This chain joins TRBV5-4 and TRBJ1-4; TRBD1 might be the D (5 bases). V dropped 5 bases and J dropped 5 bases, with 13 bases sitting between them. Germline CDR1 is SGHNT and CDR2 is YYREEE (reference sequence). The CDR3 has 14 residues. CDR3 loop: CASSRGGFNEKLFF. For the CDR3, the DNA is TGTGCCAGCAGTAGGGGAGGATTCAATGAAAAACTGTTTTTT.

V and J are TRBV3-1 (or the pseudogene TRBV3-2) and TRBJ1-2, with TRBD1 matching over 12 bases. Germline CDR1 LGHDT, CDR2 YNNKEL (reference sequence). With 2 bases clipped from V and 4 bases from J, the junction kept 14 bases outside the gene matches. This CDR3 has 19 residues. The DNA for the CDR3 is TGTGCCAGCAGCCAAACCTTCCGGGACAGGGGGCGGAGGGGCTATGGCTACACCTTC. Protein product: CASSQTFRDRGRRGYGYTF.

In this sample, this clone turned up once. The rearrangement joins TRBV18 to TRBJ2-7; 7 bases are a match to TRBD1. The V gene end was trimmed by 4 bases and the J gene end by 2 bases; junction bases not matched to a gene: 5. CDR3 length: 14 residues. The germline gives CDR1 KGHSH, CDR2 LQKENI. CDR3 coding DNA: TGTGCCAGCTCACTACGGACAGGACCCTACGAGCAGTACTTC. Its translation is CASSLRTGPYEQYF.

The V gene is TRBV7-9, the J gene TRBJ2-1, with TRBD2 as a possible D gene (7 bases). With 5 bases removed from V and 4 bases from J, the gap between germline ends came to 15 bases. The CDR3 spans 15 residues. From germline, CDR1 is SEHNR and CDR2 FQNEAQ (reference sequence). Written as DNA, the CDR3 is TGTGCCAGCAGCCGAGGGGCGGGGGCGTACAATGAGCAGTTCTTC. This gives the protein CASSRGAGAYNEQFF. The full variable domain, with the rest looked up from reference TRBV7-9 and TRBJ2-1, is DTGVSQNPRHKITKRGQNVTFRCDPISEHNRLYWYRQTLGQGPEFLTYFQNEAQLEKSRLLSDRFSAERPKGSFSTLEIQRTEQGDSAMYLCASSRGAGAYNEQFFGPGTRLTVL.

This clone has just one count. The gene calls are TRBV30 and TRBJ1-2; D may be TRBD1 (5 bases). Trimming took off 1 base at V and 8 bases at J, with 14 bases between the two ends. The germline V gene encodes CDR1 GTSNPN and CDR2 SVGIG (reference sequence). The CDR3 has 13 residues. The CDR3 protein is CAWSGRAAGGYTF. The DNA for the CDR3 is TGTGCCTGGAGTGGCAGGGCCGCCGGGGGCTACACCTTC.

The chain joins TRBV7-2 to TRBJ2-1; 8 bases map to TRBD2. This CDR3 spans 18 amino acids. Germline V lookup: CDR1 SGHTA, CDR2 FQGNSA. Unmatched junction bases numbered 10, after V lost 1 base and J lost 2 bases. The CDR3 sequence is CASSLVVGGVSPYNEQFF. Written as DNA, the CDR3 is TGTGCCAGCAGCTTAGTTGTCGGGGGGGTCTCACCCTACAATGAGCAGTTCTTC.

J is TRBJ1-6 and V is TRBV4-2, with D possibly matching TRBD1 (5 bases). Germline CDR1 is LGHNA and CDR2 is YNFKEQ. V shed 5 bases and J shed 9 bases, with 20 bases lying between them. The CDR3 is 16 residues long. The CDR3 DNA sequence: TGTGCCAGCAGCTCACGAGTAGGGGCCCTTGGTTCACCCCTCCACTTT. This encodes CASSSRVGALGSPLHF.